The sequence of this T cell receptor beta chain was determined in a study of T cell changes during pregnancy in multiple sclerosis. This CDR3 comprises 17 residues. Germline CDR1 reads SGHRS; CDR2 reads YFSETQ. With V trimmed by 4 bases and J by 1 base, 10 bases remained unmatched. The protocol was immunoSEQ multiplex PCR, while the TCRdb copy is restricted to in-frame clones and leaves out a portion. Of more than 65,000 clones detected, around 94% appear once; the ten largest clones hold 0.2% to 0.25%. A single count supports this clone. The receptor was derived from a female donor with multiple sclerosis, enrolled in a pregnancy study. Sequencing was performed on CD4+ T cells from peripheral blood mononuclear cells, taken before pregnancy. The chain joins TRBV5-1 to TRBJ1-2; 10 nucleotides align to TRBD1. The DNA for the CDR3 is TGCGCCAGCAGCCCGAGAACCGGGACAGGGGATAACTATGGCTACACCTTC. Protein sequence: CASSPRTGTGDNYGYTF.